Presented here are 28 T cell receptor beta chains from one specimen sequenced in a study of blood T cell repertoires in COVID-19. Sequenced by immunoSEQ multiplex PCR; TCRdb stores in-frame clones only, minus some. This repertoire shows roughly 65,000 clones, around nine tenths found once; its top ten account for around 13%. The material sequenced was peripheral blood. The receptors were gathered from an older woman with acute or convalescent COVID-19.

This clone was counted a single time. V and J are TRBV30 and TRBJ1-1, with D tentatively TRBD1 (6 bases). The CDR3 extends over 14 amino acids. Trimming shortened V by 5 bases and J by 0 bases, and 13 bases separated the two germline ends. Germline V gives CDR1 GTSNPN, CDR2 SVGIG (reference sequence). CDR3 region: CAWRRGGLNTEAFF. The CDR3 DNA follows: TGTGCCTGGCGCCGGGGGGGCCTGAACACTGAAGCTTTCTTT.

The rearrangement joins TRBV5-1 to TRBJ2-2; no reliable D call. V lost 0 bases and J 4 bases, leaving 10 bases between the germline ends. This CDR3 has 15 residues. Germline CDR1 and CDR2: SGHRS and YFSETQ. The CDR3 coding sequence is TGCGCCAGCAGCTTGGTTCAGACAATCACCGGGGAGCTGTTTTTT. This sequence encodes CASSLVQTITGELFF.

The gene calls are TRBV19 and TRBJ1-5; tentatively, D is TRBD1 (6 bases). V gave up 8 bases and J gave up 4 bases, with 21 bases separating them. CDR1 LNHDA and CDR2 SQIVND come from the germline V gene (reference sequence). The length of the CDR3 is 16 residues. As DNA, the CDR3 is TGTGCCAGTCGTCCCTCCCAGACAGGCGTGAATCAGCCCCAGCATTTT. As protein: CASRPSQTGVNQPQHF.

The chain joins TRBV5-1 to TRBJ2-1, with TRBD2 as a possible D gene (6 bases). The germline V gene has CDR1 SGHRS and CDR2 YFSETQ. V lost 0 bases and J 3 bases, leaving 10 bases between the germline ends. The CDR3 totals 15 residues. The CDR3 spells CASSLAAGFYNEQFF. CDR3 DNA: TGCGCCAGCAGCTTGGCCGCGGGGTTCTACAATGAGCAGTTCTTC.

The chain links TRBV5-1 to TRBJ2-7; 10 bases align to TRBD2. This CDR3 is built from 15 residues. The trim removed 4 bases at V and 1 base at J, leaving 5 bases unmatched. Germline CDR1 SGHRS, CDR2 YFSETQ. The CDR3 nucleotides read TGCGCCAGCAGCCAGGGACTAGCGCCTTCCTACGAGCAGTACTTC. Translating gives CASSQGLAPSYEQYF.

This sequence joins TRBV9 and TRBJ2-3, with D uncertain. Germline lookup yields CDR1 SGDLS and CDR2 YYNGEE. The CDR3 totals 14 residues. The V gene lost 0 bases and the J gene lost 1 base, with 6 bases spanning the gap. As DNA, the CDR3 is TGTGCCAGCAGCGTAGGACTCCGCACAGATACGCAGTATTTT. As protein: CASSVGLRTDTQYF.

This clone was detected only a few times. Additional DNA sequences in this sample encode the identical CDR3. The chain is built from TRBV12-3 or TRBV12-4 and TRBJ1-2; 10 bases agree with TRBD1. J gave up 7 bases and V 3 bases, and 2 bases lay outside the gene matches. The CDR3 spans 13 residues. The CDR3 DNA follows: TGTGCCAGCAGTTTTGGGACAGGGGTTGGCTACACCTTC. It yields the protein CASSFGTGVGYTF.

The V call is TRBV3-1 (or the pseudogene TRBV3-2), the J call TRBJ1-3, with D unclear. The CDR3 is 18 residues long. CDR1 is LGHDT and CDR2 is YNNKEL in the germline V gene (reference sequence). Trimming took 4 bases from V and 3 from J, leaving 22 bases between them. The chain's CDR3 is CASSPERRDTRGGNTIYF. CDR3 bases: TGTGCCAGCAGCCCCGAGAGACGGGATACCAGAGGTGGAAACACCATATATTTT.

The DNA for the CDR3 is TGTGCCAGCACCCCTGGACAGGGAAGATGGTATGGCTACACCTTC. Amino acids: CASTPGQGRWYGYTF. The chain has TRBV28 and TRBJ1-2, with 8 bases matching TRBD1. Germline V gene data show CDR1 as MDHEN and CDR2 as SYDVKM. The CDR3 consists of 15 residues. V was pared by 7 bases and J by 5 bases, with 12 bases of the junction left unmatched.

The genes are TRBV3-1 (or the pseudogene TRBV3-2) and TRBJ1-5, with 9 bases identical to TRBD1. Germline CDR1 and CDR2: LGHDT and YNNKEL (reference sequence). The CDR3 is 14 residues long. Germline trimming cut 5 bases from V and 7 bases from J; bases unmatched to any gene: 6. CDR3 nucleotides: TGTGCCAGCAGCAGGACAGGGGAGGAGCAGCCCCAGCATTTT. As protein: CASSRTGEEQPQHF.

This clone was counted only a few times. The rearrangement uses TRBV30 and TRBJ1-4, with D unclear. The CDR3 has 14 residues. The V gene lost 2 bases and the J gene lost 6 bases, with 13 bases spanning the gap. CDR1 and CDR2 from the germline V gene are GTSNPN and SVGIG (reference sequence). The CDR3 nucleotides are TGTGCCTGGAGTAAGGGCTCGGAGGATGAAAAACTGTTTTTT. This sequence encodes CAWSKGSEDEKLFF.

V is TRBV27 and J is TRBJ2-1; 8 positions agree with TRBD1. This CDR3 is 17 amino acids long. Trimming took 2 bases from V and 4 from J; bases not matched to a gene: 10. Looked up from germline, CDR1 is MNHEY and CDR2 is SMNVEV (reference sequence). The CDR3: CASSLGSRGTGYNEQFF. DNA for the CDR3: TGTGCCAGCAGTTTAGGTTCGAGGGGGACAGGATACAATGAGCAGTTCTTC.

Only a few counts were recorded for this clone. This chain links TRBV21-1 with TRBJ1-2; the table's D call TRBD1 went unverified against the DNA. TRBV21-1 is shown as a pseudogene. CDR3 length equals 13 residues. CDR3: CASSPTGFYGYTF. CDR3 in DNA: TGTGCCAGCAGCCCGACAGGGTTCTATGGCTACACCTTC.

The chain recombines TRBV5-1 with TRBJ1-1; D is undetermined. V lost 0 bases and J 5 bases, leaving 11 bases between the germline ends. Germline loops: CDR1 SGHRS, CDR2 YFSETQ. The CDR3 has 14 residues. The CDR3 DNA follows: TGCGCCAGCAGCTTGGACATTCCCATGACTGAAGCTTTCTTT. Its protein product is CASSLDIPMTEAFF.

In its sample, this clone was seen a few times. The rearrangement uses TRBV21-1 and TRBJ1-1; the D call TRBD1 from the table was never checked on the DNA. TRBV21-1 is classified as a pseudogene. The CDR3 extends over 14 amino acids. DNA for the CDR3: TGTGCCAACCTTAAGGGACAGGTGAGTACTGAAGCTTTCTTT. It encodes CANLKGQVSTEAFF.

This chain joins TRBV7-3 and TRBJ2-5; tentative D call: TRBD2 (6 bases). The germline V and J ends were trimmed by 5 bases and 5 bases, with 15 bases remaining between them. This CDR3 region has 14 residues. The germline V gene encodes CDR1 SGHTA and CDR2 FQGTGA. CDR3 in DNA: TGTGCCAGCAGCCCCAACGGCCTAGCGGAGACCCAGTACTTC. Its protein product is CASSPNGLAETQYF.

This chain joins TRBV2 and TRBJ1-6; a weak D match, TRBD1 (5 bases). Germline CDR1 is SNHLY and CDR2 is FYNNEI. Deletions cut 6 bases from V and 7 bases from J, with 16 bases between. CDR3 length equals 15 residues. The CDR3 loop reads CASSERQLLNSPLHF. CDR3 in DNA: TGTGCCAGCAGCGAACGACAGCTCCTAAATTCACCCCTCCACTTT.

The rearrangement links TRBV27 to TRBJ2-3; TRBD1 might be the D (5 bases). Per the germline V gene, CDR1 is MNHEY and CDR2 is SMNVEV (reference sequence). Trimming shortened V by 6 bases and J by 1 base, and 8 bases separated the two germline ends. CDR3 length: 13 amino acids. The CDR3 bases are TGTGCCAGCAGAATCAGGGGCACAGATACGCAGTATTTT. Its protein product is CASRIRGTDTQYF.

The chain couples TRBV5-6 to TRBJ2-3; TRBD2 aligns across 7 bases. Germline V gene data show CDR1 as SGHDT and CDR2 as YYEEEE. Germline trimming cut 3 bases from V and 5 bases from J; bases unmatched to any gene: 12. This CDR3 comprises 16 residues. CDR3 residues: CASSSRRRLAVDTQYF. Written as DNA, the CDR3 is TGTGCCAGCAGCTCGAGAAGGCGACTAGCCGTAGATACGCAGTATTTT.

This chain uses TRBV27 with TRBJ2-7; 7 bases are shared with TRBD2. The trim removed 1 base at V and 0 bases at J, leaving 6 bases unmatched. The CDR3 is made up of 16 amino acids. Germline CDR1 MNHEY, CDR2 SMNVEV (reference sequence). CDR3 sequence reads: CASSLWSGASSYEQYF. The CDR3 bases are TGTGCCAGCAGTTTATGGAGCGGGGCGAGCTCCTACGAGCAGTACTTC.

This chain uses TRBV28 with TRBJ2-5; D possibly corresponds to TRBD2 (5 bases). The germline V gene encodes CDR1 MDHEN and CDR2 SYDVKM. This CDR3 is built from 15 residues. Deletions cut 6 bases from V and 2 bases from J, with 16 bases between. CDR3 sequence reads: CASSLRLGGQETQYF. In DNA form, the CDR3 reads TGTGCCAGCAGCCTAAGGTTAGGAGGTCAAGAGACCCAGTACTTC.

The genes are TRBV9 and TRBJ2-2; D is unresolved. Germline V gene data show CDR1 as SGDLS and CDR2 as YYNGEE. The CDR3 runs 13 residues. V was pared by 3 bases and J by 7 bases, with 10 bases between. CDR3 loop: CASSAWPGGELFF. The CDR3 nucleotides are TGTGCCAGCAGCGCCTGGCCAGGCGGGGAGCTGTTTTTT.

This clone has more than one count but fewer than ten. The chain uses TRBV15 and TRBJ1-4; possible D gene TRBD1, 5 bases. With 0 bases removed from V and 7 bases from J, the gap between germline ends came to 12 bases. The CDR3 spans 15 residues. Per the germline V gene, CDR1 is LNHNV and CDR2 is YYDKDF (reference sequence). The CDR3 coding sequence is TGTGCCACCAGCAGAGAAAGGGGTCTTGGTGAAAAACTGTTTTTT. It yields the protein CATSRERGLGEKLFF.

This chain links TRBV3-1 (or the pseudogene TRBV3-2) with TRBJ1-5, with D unclear. The ends were cut back, 4 bases at V and 0 bases at J, with 7 bases in the middle. The germline gives CDR1 LGHDT, CDR2 YNNKEL (reference sequence). The CDR3 has 14 residues. CDR3 sequence (DNA): TGTGCCAGCAGCCCAACAGCTAGCAATCAGCCCCAGCATTTT. Translated: CASSPTASNQPQHF.

J is TRBJ1-1 and V is TRBV11-3; the match to TRBD1 covers 7 bases. This CDR3 has 13 amino acids. The V gene end was trimmed by 5 bases and the J gene end by 8 bases; junction bases not matched to a gene: 8. Germline CDR1 is SGHNT and CDR2 is YENEEA. Here the CDR3 DNA reads TGTGCCAGCAGCGACAGGGTGGGGAACGAAGCTTTCTTT. Its translation is CASSDRVGNEAFF.

This clone was counted only a few times. Written as DNA, the CDR3 is TGCGCCAGCAGCTACACAGGGAACACTGAAGCTTTCTTT. Translation gives CASSYTGNTEAFF. The chain links TRBV5-1 to TRBJ1-1; D is perhaps TRBD1 (5 bases). The CDR3 has 13 amino acids. Germline CDR1 and CDR2: SGHRS and YFSETQ. Trimming removed 3 bases at V and 1 base at J, with 7 bases between. Complete variable domain (other parts from reference TRBV5-1 and TRBJ1-1): KAGVTQTPRYLIKTRGQQVTLSCSPISGHRSVSWYQQTPGQGLQFLFEYFSETQRNKGNFPGRFSGRQFSNSRSEMNVSTLELGDSALYLCASSYTGNTEAFFGQGTRLTVV.

This clone was seen once. The chain employs TRBV19 and TRBJ1-1; D gene ambiguous. From germline, CDR1 is LNHDA and CDR2 SQIVND (reference sequence). The CDR3 length is 13 residues. V lost 7 bases and J lost 1, with 10 bases in between. The CDR3 nucleotides read TGTGCCAGTATGCCGGGAAGGAACACTGAAGCTTTCTTT. It translates to CASMPGRNTEAFF.

The chain combines TRBV7-9 with TRBJ1-1; TRBD1 aligns across 7 bases. The CDR3 runs 13 residues. In germline, CDR1 is SEHNR, CDR2 FQNEAQ (reference sequence). V was pared by 5 bases and J by 1 base, with 1 base of the junction left unmatched. In nucleotides, the CDR3 is TGTGCCAGCAGCCGGACAGGGAACACTGAAGCTTTCTTT. As protein: CASSRTGNTEAFF.